These 27 T cell receptor beta chains were sequenced from one sample in a study of T cell responses to AZD1222 COVID-19 vaccine. Profiling relied on immunoSEQ multiplex PCR, and the TCRdb table lists in-frame clones only, not all of them. The sample has more than 95,000 clones, around nine tenths seen once. Sequences were derived from peripheral blood, sampled 28 days after the second dose of the MenACWY control vaccine. The source of these receptors is an adult who received the MenACWY meningococcal vaccine as a control.

The chain joins TRBV27 to TRBJ2-2; 11 positions match TRBD2. This CDR3 is 15 amino acids long. Trimming removed 3 bases from V and 4 bases from J; junction bases left unmatched: 1. CDR1 is MNHEY and CDR2 is SMNVEV in the germline V gene (reference sequence). CDR3 nucleotide sequence: TGTGCCAGCAGTTTTAGCGGGGGGGCCACCGGGGAGCTGTTTTTT. This encodes CASSFSGGATGELFF.

The rearrangement links TRBV19 to TRBJ2-2; D call uncertain. V gave up 1 base and J gave up 3 bases, with 6 bases separating them. Germline values: CDR1 LNHDA, CDR2 SQIVND (reference sequence). The CDR3 loop spans 14 amino acids. The CDR3 spells CASSIGQHTGELFF. CDR3 coding DNA: TGTGCCAGTAGTATAGGACAACACACCGGGGAGCTGTTTTTT. The entire variable domain, with the rest obtained from reference TRBV19 and TRBJ2-2, is as follows: DGGITQSPKYLFRKEGQNVTLSCEQNLNHDAMYWYRQDPGQGLRLIYYSQIVNDFQKGDIAEGYSVSREKKESFPLTVTSAQKNPTAFYLCASSIGQHTGELFFGEGSRLTVL.

J is TRBJ1-1 and V is TRBV3-1 (or the pseudogene TRBV3-2), with a possible D match to TRBD1 (5 bases). The germline gives CDR1 LGHDT, CDR2 YNNKEL (reference sequence). Trimming shortened V by 0 bases and J by 1 base, and 18 bases separated the two germline ends. The CDR3 is made up of 18 amino acids. In DNA form, the CDR3 reads TGTGCCAGCAGCCAAGATCCCCGTGAGACAGTACGGAACACTGAAGCTTTCTTT. This codes for CASSQDPRETVRNTEAFF.

This sequence joins TRBV7-2 and TRBJ2-2; no reliable D call. The CDR3 length is 13 residues. Germline V gives CDR1 SGHTA, CDR2 FQGNSA. The V gene lost 5 bases and the J gene lost 0 bases, with 4 bases spanning the gap. In DNA, the CDR3 is TGTGCCAGCAGCCCCGCGAACACCGGGGAGCTGTTTTTT. It translates to CASSPANTGELFF.

The chain uses TRBV24-1 and TRBJ1-5; weak D call: TRBD1 (5 bases). Trimming took off 4 bases at V and 4 bases at J, with 13 bases between the two ends. Germline V gene lookup returns CDR1 KGHDR and CDR2 SFDVKD. The CDR3 covers 15 residues. The chain's CDR3 is CATSDPRTTNQPQHF. The CDR3 DNA reads TGTGCCACCAGTGACCCTCGGACAACGAATCAGCCCCAGCATTTT.

The V and J genes are TRBV7-2 and TRBJ1-6; TRBD1 agrees at 7 bases. Germline assignment: CDR1 SGHTA and CDR2 FQGNSA. V shed 5 bases and J 4 bases; nucleotides not matched to a gene: 5. This CDR3 is built from 15 residues. CDR3 DNA sequence: TGTGCCAGCAGCCTCCTGACAGGGTATAATTCACCCCTCCACTTT. It specifies CASSLLTGYNSPLHF.

This clone was seen only once. A junction boundary mismatches the germline segment, possibly from a read error. The DNA of the CDR3 is TGTGCCAGCAGTGCCAATAGGGGGGGCCACCGCTTC. Its translation is CASSANRGGHRF. This sequence joins TRBV2 and TRBJ2-7; D perhaps matches TRBD2 (7 bases). The CDR3 runs 12 residues. In germline, CDR1 is SNHLY, CDR2 FYNNEI.

The chain joins TRBV25-1 to TRBJ2-3; 7 positions match TRBD1. The CDR3 is 16 amino acids. After removal of 4 bases from V and 4 bases from J, the junction contained 11 bases not matched to a gene. Looked up from germline, CDR1 is MGHDK and CDR2 is SYGVNS. CDR3 in amino acids: CASSGQQKGGPDTQYF. In nucleotides, the CDR3 is TGTGCCAGCAGTGGCCAGCAAAAAGGGGGCCCAGATACGCAGTATTTT.

The CDR3 DNA reads TGTGCCACCAGCTCTCGGGGGGGGGACAATGAGCAGTTCTTC. It encodes CATSSRGGDNEQFF. V gene TRBV15 combines with J gene TRBJ2-1; 8 bases are shared with TRBD2. Germline-derived CDR1 and CDR2 are LNHNV and YYDKDF (reference sequence). V was clipped by 5 bases and J by 5 bases; unmatched bases: 5. This CDR3 is built from 14 residues.

In nucleotides, the CDR3 is TGCGCCAGCAGGAGGGGACACATCTATGGCTACACCTTC. Translated, it gives CASRRGHIYGYTF. V is TRBV23-1 and J is TRBJ1-2; D perhaps matches TRBD1 (6 bases). TRBV23-1 belongs to the ORF category, with a function that is uncertain. The CDR3 contains 13 residues. Trimming took off 6 bases at V and 4 bases at J, with 12 bases between the two ends.

The V call is TRBV5-4, the J call TRBJ2-7; D gene unclear. With 0 bases removed from V and 7 bases from J, the gap between germline ends came to 11 bases. The CDR3 covers 13 residues. CDR1 is SGHNT and CDR2 is YYREEE in the germline V gene (reference sequence). CDR3 DNA sequence: TGTGCCAGCAGCTTGGGAGAAGGAAGGGAGCAGTACTTC. Translated: CASSLGEGREQYF.

The chain is built from TRBV29-1 and TRBJ1-2, with D uncertain. The CDR3 sequence is 9 residues long. The ends were cut back, 4 bases at V and 6 bases at J, with 3 bases in the middle. Germline V gene data show CDR1 as SQVTM and CDR2 as ANQGSEA. The CDR3 DNA follows: TGCAGCGTTGGAAATGGCTACACCTTC. Its translation: CSVGNGYTF.

This clone was found a few times. The same CDR3 can be traced to other DNA sequences in this sample. V gene TRBV5-1 combines with J gene TRBJ1-4; TRBD1 matches at 8 bases. Germline V lookup: CDR1 SGHRS, CDR2 YFSETQ. The J segment lost 4 bases and the V segment lost 1 base, leaving 6 bases of the junction unmatched. The CDR3 is 16 residues long. The CDR3 loop is CASSLSTGGGNEKLFF. CDR3 bases: TGCGCCAGCAGCTTGTCCACAGGGGGAGGTAATGAAAAACTGTTTTTT.

The count of this clone is one. The chain links TRBV10-3 to TRBJ2-5; 8 bases are a match to TRBD2. The junction had 3 bases not matched to a gene; V was cut back by 0 bases and J by 6 bases. Germline CDR1 ENHRY, CDR2 SYGVKD. The CDR3 extends over 14 amino acids. The CDR3 sequence: CAISESTGGKTQYF. CDR3 DNA sequence: TGTGCCATCAGTGAGTCGACGGGGGGGAAGACCCAGTACTTC.

The rearrangement uses TRBV19 and TRBJ1-3; D is unresolved. Trimming left V 6 bases short and J 2 bases short, with 8 bases between. The germline gives CDR1 LNHDA, CDR2 SQIVND (reference sequence). CDR3 length: 13 residues. The CDR3 spells CASRHVPGNTIYF. The CDR3 DNA is TGTGCCAGTAGACACGTTCCTGGAAACACCATATATTTT.

Worth noting for this clone: At one end, the junction sequence differs from germline, possibly due to a read error. The chain carries TRBV18 and TRBJ2-7; D is possibly TRBD1 (5 bases). The CDR3 covers 14 residues. Germline V gene lookup returns CDR1 KGHSH and CDR2 LQKENI. CDR3 DNA: TGTGCCAGCTCACCAAACGGTGGGGCCTATGAGCAGTACTTC. It is translated as CASSPNGGAYEQYF.

A note on this clone: Without the conserved terminal phenylalanine or tryptophan, this CDR3 likely stems from a read error. The DNA is left out, because the CDR3 cannot be placed on it with certainty; the CDR3 is given as TCRdb lists it. The V gene is TRBV27, the J gene TRBJ2-7. 11 amino acids form the CDR3, both terminal residues included. Looked up from germline, CDR1 is MNHEY and CDR2 is SMNVEV (reference sequence). The CDR3 protein is CASRQPRGPVA.

V usage is TRBV5-6 and J usage is TRBJ2-2; 9 bases map to TRBD1. Germline CDR1 SGHDT, CDR2 YYEEEE. V shed 2 bases and J 5 bases; nucleotides not matched to a gene: 7. CDR3 length equals 16 residues. CDR3 coding DNA: TGTGCCAGCAGCTTTTCGGGACAGGGCCATACCGGGGAGCTGTTTTTT. This codes for CASSFSGQGHTGELFF.

The rearrangement joins TRBV7-2 to TRBJ2-5; 10 bases match TRBD1. This CDR3 has 16 amino acids. Germline lookup yields CDR1 SGHTA and CDR2 FQGNSA. After removal of 3 bases from V and 2 bases from J, the junction contained 6 bases not matched to a gene. The CDR3 loop reads CASSLSGTGVQETQYF. CDR3 coding DNA: TGTGCCAGCAGCTTGTCCGGGACAGGGGTTCAAGAGACCCAGTACTTC.

The V gene is TRBV7-6, the J gene TRBJ2-1; D may be TRBD2 (7 bases). CDR3 length equals 15 residues. In germline, CDR1 is SGHVS, CDR2 FNYEAQ. V shed 8 bases and J shed 8 bases, with 22 bases lying between them. The CDR3 sequence is CASVMGGARVDEQFF. The DNA for the CDR3 is TGTGCCAGCGTTATGGGGGGGGCTAGGGTTGATGAGCAGTTCTTC.

This chain links TRBV24-1 with TRBJ1-1, with TRBD1 as a possible D gene (6 bases). V was shortened by 5 bases and J by 7 bases, with 13 bases between the two germline ends. Germline V gene data show CDR1 as KGHDR and CDR2 as SFDVKD. The CDR3 totals 13 residues. CDR3 nucleotide sequence: TGTGCCACCAGTGGCGTACAGGGCGGTGAAGCTTTCTTT. Translated: CATSGVQGGEAFF.

This sequence joins TRBV9 and TRBJ1-2; D might be TRBD1 (6 bases). V lost 1 base, J lost 4 bases, and 8 bases lay in between. This CDR3 spans 13 amino acids. The germline gives CDR1 SGDLS, CDR2 YYNGEE. The CDR3 sequence: CASSVQGSYGYTF. The CDR3 DNA is TGTGCCAGCAGCGTACAGGGGAGCTATGGCTACACCTTC.

The chain has TRBV27 and TRBJ1-6, with TRBD1 matching 12 bases. Germline V gives CDR1 MNHEY, CDR2 SMNVEV (reference sequence). CDR3 length equals 16 residues. V lost 4 bases to trimming and J lost 7 bases; unmatched junction nucleotides: 5. CDR3 sequence: CASSWGQGAKNSPLHF. The CDR3 nucleotides read TGTGCCAGCAGTTGGGGACAGGGGGCTAAGAATTCACCCCTCCACTTT.

V is TRBV9 and J is TRBJ2-1; D is perhaps TRBD2 (6 bases). The CDR3 contains 14 residues. The germline V and J ends were trimmed by 4 bases and 4 bases, with 12 bases remaining between them. Per germline, CDR1 SGDLS and CDR2 YYNGEE. The CDR3 protein is CASSPNSGYNEQFF. CDR3 DNA: TGTGCCAGCAGCCCAAATAGCGGATACAATGAGCAGTTCTTC.

The V gene is TRBV18, the J gene TRBJ1-5; TRBD1 agrees at 8 bases. This CDR3 has 15 residues. Germline V gene sequence: CDR1 KGHSH, CDR2 LQKENI. The ends lost 3 bases at V and 4 bases at J; junction bases unmatched: 5. This CDR3 is CASSPGTGGNQPQHF. The CDR3 DNA follows: TGTGCCAGCTCACCGGGGACAGGCGGAAATCAGCCCCAGCATTTT.

CDR3 sequence (DNA): TGTGCCAGCAGCTTAGATTACAGTAGCAATGAGCAGTTCTTC. This sequence encodes CASSLDYSSNEQFF. The rearrangement joins TRBV7-2 to TRBJ2-1, with no clear D. The germline gives CDR1 SGHTA, CDR2 FQGNSA. This CDR3 is built from 14 residues. The germline V and J ends were trimmed by 1 base and 6 bases, with 10 bases remaining between them.

V usage is TRBV7-9 and J usage is TRBJ2-1; no clear D gene. This CDR3 region has 15 residues. Germline CDR1 and CDR2: SEHNR and FQNEAQ (reference sequence). V gave up 1 base and J gave up 5 bases, with 12 bases separating them. The CDR3 region is CASSLGEVFHNEQFF. In DNA form, the CDR3 reads TGTGCCAGCAGCTTAGGTGAGGTTTTCCACAATGAGCAGTTCTTC.